A selection of T cell receptor beta chains follows, all from one sample in a study of blood T cell repertoires in COVID-19. Data came from immunoSEQ multiplex PCR; TCRdb stores just in-frame clones and leaves some out. Of 20,000 to 25,000 clones in the sample, roughly nine tenths are singletons; the top ten hold 20% to 30%. The sequencing input was peripheral blood. The receptors come from a human donor with active COVID-19. The donor label of this sample is uncertain. The CDR3 runs from the conserved cysteine through the conserved F or W. Each record gives: J gene, clone size, V gene, D gene, CDR3 DNA, CDR3 protein. D genes are given only for firm matches. Size values are once, few and many counts, or a class for expanded clones, and some rows have none.

TRBJ2-2,NA,TRBV6-2/TRBV6-3,TRBD1,TGTGCCAGCAGTTACTTAACTCCTGGACAGGGGGATTCCGGGGAGCTGTTTTTT,CASSYLTPGQGDSGELFF
TRBJ1-2,NA,TRBV7-9,NA,TGTGCCAGCAGCCCAGGGGCGGTGAACTATGGCTACACCTTC,CASSPGAVNYGYTF
TRBJ2-1,NA,TRBV19,TRBD2,TGTGCCAGTAGTATATTATTGACTAGCGGGGGGTGGGACAATGAGCAGTTCTTC,CASSILLTSGGWDNEQFF
TRBJ1-4,NA,TRBV28,NA,TGTGCCAGCAGTTCTTACCCTATTGAAAAACTGTTTTTT,CASSSYPIEKLFF
TRBJ2-2,NA,TRBV6-1,NA,TGTGCCAGCAGTGAAGATTCTGTGGCAGGGGATCCCGGGGAGCTGTTTTTT,CASSEDSVAGDPGELFF
TRBJ2-3,NA,TRBV2,TRBD1,TGTGCCAGCCTTGACAGGGGGATGACAGATACGCAGTATTTT,CASLDRGMTDTQYF
TRBJ2-1,NA,TRBV24-1,TRBD2,TGTGCCACCAGTGATACGGGACTAGCGGGAAGTGAGCAGTTCTTC,CATSDTGLAGSEQFF
TRBJ2-2,NA,TRBV7-3,TRBD2,TGTGCCAGCAGCTCCAACCCGATTAGCGGGACCACCGGGGAGCTGTTTTTT,CASSSNPISGTTGELFF
TRBJ2-2,NA,TRBV24-1,NA,TGTGCCACCGAAAGTACAGGGTTTCCCGGGGAGCTGTTTTTT,CATESTGFPGELFF
TRBJ1-6,NA,TRBV4-2,TRBD1,TGTGCCAGCAGCCGCCGACAGGGCGATAATTCACCCCTCCACTTT,CASSRRQGDNSPLHF
TRBJ2-3,NA,TRBV6-2/TRBV6-3,NA,TGTGCCAGCAGTTACTCGGTAGGCGGGTCGGATACGCAGTATTTT,CASSYSVGGSDTQYF
TRBJ1-3,NA,TRBV29-1,TRBD1,TGCAGCGGATGGGGGGACAGAGACTCTGGAAACACCATATATTTT,CSGWGDRDSGNTIYF
TRBJ2-2,few,TRBV7-3,NA,TGTGCCAGCAGCCCCAGTCGCAGTCTGCTGTTTTTT,CASSPSRSLLFF
TRBJ2-7,once,TRBV19,TRBD2,TGTGCCAGTAGTGGCACTAGCGGAGAGAGCGAGCAGTACTTC,CASSGTSGESEQYF
TRBJ2-7,NA,TRBV19,NA,TGTGCCAGTAGCCGGTTGGACACCAACTACGAGCAGTACTTC,CASSRLDTNYEQYF
TRBJ2-7,few,TRBV7-2,NA,TGTGCCAGCAGCTTATACTTGCCCTACGAGCAGTACTTC,CASSLYLPYEQYF
TRBJ2-7,NA,TRBV5-6,TRBD1,TGTGCCAGCAGCTCGGACAGGGACGAGCAGTACTTC,CASSSDRDEQYF
TRBJ2-3,NA,TRBV19,NA,TGTGCCAGTAGTATAGATGGGAGAGACACAGATACGCAGTATTTT,CASSIDGRDTDTQYF
TRBJ2-3,NA,TRBV5-1,TRBD2,TGCGCCAGCAGCTTTCGGACTAGCGGCACAGATACGCAGTATTTT,CASSFRTSGTDTQYF
TRBJ2-3,NA,TRBV6-1,NA,TGTGCCAGCAGTGAATGGGAGGTCTTTACGCAGTATTTT,CASSEWEVFTQYF
TRBJ1-1,NA,TRBV19,NA,TGTGCCAGCAGTAGAACGGGGAACACTGAAGCTTTCTTT,CASSRTGNTEAFF
TRBJ1-4,NA,TRBV7-8,NA,TGTGCCAGCAGCCGAGGGAGATTGGATGAAAAACTGTTTTTT,CASSRGRLDEKLFF
TRBJ2-7,NA,TRBV11-1,TRBD1,TGTGCCAGCAGCTTAGCGAACAGGGGGCCCTACGAGCAGTACTTC,CASSLANRGPYEQYF
TRBJ2-7,NA,TRBV9,NA,TGTGCCAGCAGCGCGGCCGGGACACTGGCATCCTACGAGCAGTACTTC,CASSAAGTLASYEQYF
TRBJ2-1,NA,TRBV5-1,TRBD1,TGCGCCAGCAGCTTGACAGGGGAAGCCTACAATGAGCAGTTCTTC,CASSLTGEAYNEQFF
TRBJ1-3,NA,TRBV11-2,TRBD1,TGTGCCAGCAGCTTATTTCCCGGACAGGGGGCCTCTGGAAACACCATATATTTT,CASSLFPGQGASGNTIYF
TRBJ2-2,once,TRBV28,NA,TGTGCCAGCAGTTTAACTGGTATGGCCGGGGAGCTGTTTTTT,CASSLTGMAGELFF
TRBJ2-5,NA,TRBV28,NA,TGTGCCAGCAGCAACCCGCGGGTCCAAGAGACCCAGTACTTC,CASSNPRVQETQYF
TRBJ2-1,NA,TRBV24-1,TRBD1,TGTGCCACCAGTGACAACAGGGGGCTGGGCTCCTACAATGAGCAGTTCTTC,CATSDNRGLGSYNEQFF
TRBJ2-7,once,TRBV7-9,NA,TGTGCCAGCAGCCCCGGGGACTCACCAGTAGAGCAGTACTTC,CASSPGDSPVEQYF
TRBJ2-3,once,TRBV27,NA,TGTGCCACCCGTGCCCCCGCTAGCTGGTCCGCAGATACGCAGTATTTT,CATRAPASWSADTQYF
TRBJ2-1,NA,TRBV21-1,NA,TGTGCCAGCAGCCCACGGGACATCAGCTCCTACAATGAGCAGTTCTTC,CASSPRDISSYNEQFF
TRBJ1-5,NA,TRBV19,NA,TGTGCCAGTAGTTCAATAACAGGCAATCAGCCCCAGCATTTT,CASSSITGNQPQHF